Detailed here is one TCR beta chain. The target antigen is unknown. The CDR3 runs 17 residues. The germline V gene encodes CDR1 MDHEN and CDR2 SYDVKM. Trimming stripped 2 bases from V and 0 bases from J, with 16 bases between. The sample is drawn from a study of T cell repertoires in cytomegalovirus infection. A single record per CDR3 protein comes from TCRdb applying MiXCR to the reads. The top ten hold less than 75% of the sample, which has roughly 90,000 distinct CDR3 sequences, 25% to 30% seen once. The starting material was CD8+ T cells from cultured PBMCs, obtained from culture after CMV antigen stimulation. The V gene is TRBV28, the J gene TRBJ1-1; D is perhaps TRBD1 (5 bases). The sequence was obtained from a human donor in good health (CMV status not recorded). Some clones in this sample may be carry-over from other donors' samples. This CDR3 is CASSLPPRQTMNTEAFF. CDR3 DNA: TGTGCCAGCAGTTTACCGCCGAGACAGACCATGAACACTGAAGCTTTCTTT.